The 31 T cell receptor beta chains below all came from one sample that was sequenced in a study of blood T cell repertoires in COVID-19. The table came from immunoSEQ multiplex PCR; TCRdb's copy has only in-frame clones and leaves some out. The profile shows about 230,000 clones, approximately 87% of them singletons. Sequencing was performed on PBMCs or T cells enriched from blood (not recorded which). These receptor sequences come from a woman between 45 and 60 years old in a cohort exposed to, infected with or recovered from COVID-19 (not recorded which).

The chain recombines TRBV19 with TRBJ1-2, with D possibly being TRBD1 (6 bases). Trimming left V 4 bases short and J 8 bases short, with 11 bases between. This CDR3 spans 12 amino acids. Germline values: CDR1 LNHDA, CDR2 SQIVND (reference sequence). CDR3 sequence reads: CASSNFGGGYTF. DNA for the CDR3: TGTGCCAGTAGTAACTTTGGGGGCGGCTACACCTTC.

The V and J genes are TRBV24-1 and TRBJ2-1, with TRBD1 identical over 7 bases. Germline V gene data show CDR1 as KGHDR and CDR2 as SFDVKD. V dropped 6 bases and J dropped 4; count of bases not matched to a gene: 5. The CDR3 is 14 amino acids. This CDR3 reads CATSRQGIYNEQFF. Written as DNA, the CDR3 is TGTGCCACCAGTAGACAGGGAATTTACAATGAGCAGTTCTTC.

The chain's CDR3 is CASSLVPGAEKLFF. DNA of the CDR3: TGTGCCAGCAGCTTGGTCCCAGGGGCTGAAAAACTGTTTTTT. The chain links TRBV5-4 to TRBJ1-4; TRBD1 is a possible D gene (6 bases). In germline, CDR1 is SGHNT, CDR2 YYREEE (reference sequence). Deletions cut 0 bases from V and 7 bases from J, with 10 bases between. The CDR3 is 14 amino acids.

The chain uses TRBV6-5 and TRBJ2-2; a possible D gene is TRBD1 (6 bases). The V end was cut by 1 base, the J end by 6 bases, with 12 bases between. The CDR3 loop spans 15 amino acids. The germline gives CDR1 MNHEY, CDR2 SVGAGI. The DNA of the CDR3 is TGTGCCAGCAGTTACTTGTACAGGGTACCCGGGGAGCTGTTTTTT. As protein: CASSYLYRVPGELFF.

The chain combines TRBV4-1 with TRBJ1-3; 7 bases agree with TRBD1. The V gene's germline CDR1 is MGHRA and CDR2 YSYEKL. J was trimmed by 2 bases and V by 1 base; bases with no gene match: 2. There are 15 residues in the CDR3. In nucleotides, the CDR3 is TGCGCCAGCAGCCAAGCCGGGACAGCTGGAAACACCATATATTTT. This sequence encodes CASSQAGTAGNTIYF.

The chain carries TRBV3-1 (or the pseudogene TRBV3-2) and TRBJ1-4; possible D gene TRBD1, 5 bases. This CDR3 comprises 14 residues. Trimming removed 2 bases from V and 10 bases from J, with 14 bases in between. CDR1 is LGHDT, CDR2 YNNKEL, per germline (reference sequence). CDR3 DNA sequence: TGTGCCAGCAGCCAAACTACGGGGGACCCAAAACTGTTTTTT. This gives the protein CASSQTTGDPKLFF.

The V gene is TRBV11-1, the J gene TRBJ2-2, with D possibly matching TRBD1 (5 bases). The ends were cut back, 5 bases at V and 5 bases at J, with 12 bases in the middle. This CDR3 has 14 amino acids. Per the germline V gene, CDR1 is SGHAT and CDR2 is FQDESV (reference sequence). CDR3 loop: CASSIGATTGELFF. As DNA, the CDR3 is TGTGCCAGCAGCATAGGGGCAACGACCGGGGAGCTGTTTTTT.

V gene TRBV6-2 or TRBV6-3 combines with J gene TRBJ1-1; D is unclear. Trimming took off 2 bases at V and 4 bases at J, with 5 bases between the two ends. Per the germline V gene, CDR1 is MNHEY and CDR2 is SVGEGT. There are 12 residues in the CDR3. CDR3 region: CASSYIRTEAFF. The CDR3 DNA reads TGTGCCAGCAGTTACATCCGCACTGAAGCTTTCTTT.

This chain links TRBV7-2 with TRBJ2-1, with 7 bases that match TRBD2. The V gene end was trimmed by 1 base and the J gene end by 4 bases; junction bases not matched to a gene: 4. This CDR3 is built from 15 residues. Germline V gene lookup returns CDR1 SGHTA and CDR2 FQGNSA. CDR3 bases: TGTGCCAGCAGCTTAGTAGGGACTACGTACAATGAGCAGTTCTTC. This codes for CASSLVGTTYNEQFF.

The J gene is TRBJ2-3, the V gene TRBV27; a weak D match, TRBD2 (6 bases). The ends were cut back, 0 bases at V and 5 bases at J, with 9 bases in the middle. Germline CDR1 is MNHEY and CDR2 is SMNVEV (reference sequence). This CDR3 comprises 14 residues. The CDR3 sequence is CASSLSGGVDTQYF. The DNA of the CDR3 is TGTGCCAGCAGTTTATCTGGCGGGGTAGATACGCAGTATTTT.

This clone was observed a handful of times. The chain has TRBV20-1 and TRBJ1-2; D possibly corresponds to TRBD1 (6 bases). Germline V CDR1 and CDR2: DFQATT, SNEGSKA (reference sequence). V was clipped by 5 bases and J by 5 bases, with 9 bases between them. The length of the CDR3 is 11 residues. The CDR3 protein is CSAFTGYGYTF. CDR3 nucleotide sequence: TGCAGTGCTTTTACAGGGTATGGCTACACCTTC.

The rearrangement uses TRBV9 and TRBJ2-5, with TRBD2 identical over 7 bases. Trimming removed 2 bases from V and 7 bases from J; junction bases left unmatched: 5. Germline loops: CDR1 SGDLS, CDR2 YYNGEE. This CDR3 has 13 amino acids. The CDR3 spells CASSVRLAGTQYF. CDR3 in DNA: TGTGCCAGCAGCGTCAGACTAGCCGGGACCCAGTACTTC.

The chain carries TRBV12-3 or TRBV12-4 and TRBJ2-1, with no clear D. Trimming took 3 bases from V and 9 from J, leaving 6 bases between them. This CDR3 is built from 11 residues. The CDR3 coding sequence is TGTGCCAGCAGTTTGGAGAGTGAGCAGTTCTTC. Amino acid sequence: CASSLESEQFF.

The chain employs TRBV7-3 and TRBJ2-3; 7 bases map to TRBD2. The V gene's germline CDR1 is SGHTA and CDR2 FQGTGA. The trim removed 1 base at V and 3 bases at J, leaving 22 bases unmatched. This CDR3 comprises 21 residues. The CDR3 DNA is TGTGCCAGCAGCTTAAGGTCCGACCAGTTAGCGGGTTTGGTCGGTACAGATACGCAGTATTTT. It encodes CASSLRSDQLAGLVGTDTQYF.

CDR3 amino acids: CASSLQGASGANVLTF. DNA of the CDR3: TGTGCCAGCAGCTTACAGGGGGCGTCTGGGGCCAACGTCCTGACTTTC. The chain is built from TRBV5-6 and TRBJ2-6; 9 bases agree with TRBD1. Germline V lookup: CDR1 SGHDT, CDR2 YYEEEE. The CDR3 is 16 amino acids. Unmatched junction bases numbered 1, after V lost 2 bases and J lost 1 base.

This sequence joins TRBV12-3 or TRBV12-4 and TRBJ1-1; tentative D call: TRBD1 (6 bases). CDR3 length: 13 residues. Trimming cost V 1 base and J 7 bases, with 10 bases left between them. CDR3 residues: CASSLVGASEAFF. As DNA, the CDR3 is TGTGCCAGCAGTTTAGTGGGGGCAAGTGAAGCTTTCTTT.

This clone turned up a few times. CDR3: CASSQNSGGLETQYF. The CDR3, as DNA: TGTGCCAGCAGCCAAAATAGCGGGGGGTTAGAGACCCAGTACTTC. J is TRBJ2-5 and V is TRBV3-1 (or the pseudogene TRBV3-2); 10 bases align to TRBD2. The germline CDR1 and CDR2 sequences are LGHDT and YNNKEL (reference sequence). The V gene end was trimmed by 2 bases and the J gene end by 4 bases; junction bases not matched to a gene: 4. This CDR3 has 15 residues.

The V gene is TRBV4-2, the J gene TRBJ1-1, with no clear D. V was clipped by 4 bases and J by 5 bases, with 11 bases between them. In germline, CDR1 is LGHNA, CDR2 YNFKEQ. This CDR3 spans 13 amino acids. The CDR3 loop is CASSLVGETEAFF. CDR3 nucleotides: TGTGCCAGCAGCCTAGTGGGAGAAACTGAAGCTTTCTTT.

The J gene is TRBJ2-7, the V gene TRBV21-1; TRBD2 reflects the table's D call only, with no check against the DNA. TRBV21-1 is given as a pseudogene. CDR3 size: 16 residues. Here the CDR3 reads CASSKTWRGFSYEQYF. For the CDR3, the DNA is TGTGCCAGCAGCAAGACGTGGCGGGGGTTCTCCTACGAGCAGTACTTC.

The chain carries TRBV7-2 and TRBJ2-7; 7 positions match TRBD1. Per germline, CDR1 SGHTA and CDR2 FQGNSA. The V and J ends lost 5 bases and 6 bases, in that order; junction bases with no gene match: 4. CDR3 length: 12 residues. DNA of the CDR3: TGTGCCAGCAGCCGGACAGGATCCGAGCAGTACTTC. It specifies CASSRTGSEQYF.

In regard to this clone: At one end the junction does not follow the germline gene, possibly because of a read error. The CDR3 bases are TGTGCCAGCGGCCAGTTAAACACCGGGGAGCTGTTTTTT. Its translation: CASGQLNTGELFF. V usage is TRBV3-1 (or the pseudogene TRBV3-2) and J usage is TRBJ2-2; D uncertain. CDR3 size: 13 residues. The germline CDR1 and CDR2 sequences are LGHDT and YNNKEL (reference sequence).

This clone was recorded once. CDR3 sequence reads: CASKKTGFSYGYTF. DNA of the CDR3: TGTGCCAGCAAGAAAACGGGGTTCAGCTATGGCTACACCTTC. V usage is TRBV6-5 and J usage is TRBJ1-2; D gene unclear. The CDR3 runs to 14 residues. The V end was cut by 7 bases, the J end by 4 bases, with 16 bases between. Germline V gives CDR1 MNHEY, CDR2 SVGAGI.

This clone was detected once. This chain connects TRBV5-5 to TRBJ1-2; D unresolved. Trimming removed 2 bases from V and 4 bases from J, with 12 bases in between. CDR1 is SGHKS, CDR2 YYEKEE, per germline (reference sequence). The length of the CDR3 is 14 residues. The CDR3 region is CASSFPGIRYGYTF. CDR3 nucleotide sequence: TGTGCCAGCAGCTTTCCTGGCATCCGCTATGGCTACACCTTC. Based on the CDR3 plus reference TRBV5-5 and TRBJ1-2, the full variable domain is DAGVTQSPTHLIKTRGQQVTLRCSPISGHKSVSWYQQVLGQGPQFIFQYYEKEERGRGNFPDRFSARQFPNYSSELNVNALLLGDSALYLCASSFPGIRYGYTFGSGTRLTVV.

The chain links TRBV2 to TRBJ1-1, with D uncertain. This CDR3 has 13 residues. V was shortened by 10 bases and J by 0 bases, with 12 bases between the two germline ends. Germline values: CDR1 SNHLY, CDR2 FYNNEI. For the CDR3, the DNA is TGTGCCATAAATGGAGCCTTGAACACTGAAGCTTTCTTT. Protein sequence: CAINGALNTEAFF. Together with reference TRBV2 and TRBJ1-1, the CDR3 gives the full variable domain: EPEVTQTPSHQVTQMGQEVILRCVPISNHLYFYWYRQILGQKVEFLVSFYNNEISEKSEIFDDQFSVERPDGSNFTLKIRSTKLEDSAMYFCAINGALNTEAFFGQGTRLTVV.

This chain uses TRBV19 with TRBJ1-2, with 7 bases identical to TRBD1. Trimming at V came to 6 bases and at J to 6 bases, leaving 10 bases not matched to a gene. This CDR3 spans 14 amino acids. CDR1 is LNHDA and CDR2 is SQIVND in the germline V gene (reference sequence). CDR3 residues: CASRSQRQGNGYTF. The DNA for the CDR3 is TGTGCCAGTAGAAGTCAGAGACAGGGAAATGGCTACACCTTC.

The rearrangement joins TRBV7-3 to TRBJ1-1; maybe TRBD1 (5 bases). Trimming pared 2 bases from V and 5 bases from J, leaving 9 bases between. The CDR3 has 13 residues. The V gene's germline CDR1 is SGHTA and CDR2 FQGTGA. The CDR3 region is CASSLGAGTEAFF. The CDR3 DNA reads TGTGCCAGCAGCTTAGGGGCAGGGACTGAAGCTTTCTTT.

The rearrangement uses TRBV27 and TRBJ2-1; 8 nucleotides align to TRBD2. Germline CDR1 is MNHEY and CDR2 is SMNVEV (reference sequence). The CDR3 is 14 residues long. The trim removed 0 bases at V and 12 bases at J, leaving 7 bases unmatched. CDR3 coding DNA: TGTGCCAGCAGTTTATCGAGGCGGGGGGCAGGGCAGTTCTTC. It translates to CASSLSRRGAGQFF.

The gene calls are TRBV2 and TRBJ1-1, with TRBD1 identical over 8 bases. V gave up 6 bases and J gave up 3 bases; unmatched junction bases: 12. This CDR3 comprises 16 residues. Germline V gene sequence: CDR1 SNHLY, CDR2 FYNNEI. The CDR3, as DNA: TGTGCCAGCAGAAAGGTTGGACAGGGACAGGACACTGAAGCTTTCTTT. It translates to CASRKVGQGQDTEAFF.

This clone was recorded many times. This chain's CDR3 is CASSLFGGGEQFF. The CDR3 bases are TGTGCCAGCAGTTTATTTGGGGGAGGTGAGCAGTTCTTC. The chain recombines TRBV27 with TRBJ2-1; weak D call: TRBD2 (6 bases). V was shortened by 1 base and J by 9 bases, with 10 bases between the two germline ends. CDR1 is MNHEY, CDR2 SMNVEV, per germline (reference sequence). There are 13 residues in the CDR3.

The chain combines TRBV9 with TRBJ2-3; D is perhaps TRBD2 (7 bases). V was cut by 3 bases and J by 1 base, with 15 bases left in between. CDR1 is SGDLS and CDR2 is YYNGEE in the germline V gene. This CDR3 region has 16 residues. The CDR3 here is CASSASAGARTDTQYF. In DNA form, the CDR3 reads TGTGCCAGCAGCGCCTCCGCGGGGGCCCGCACAGATACGCAGTATTTT.

V usage is TRBV6-6 and J usage is TRBJ1-2, with TRBD1 matching 7 bases. Germline V gives CDR1 MNHNY, CDR2 SVGAGI (reference sequence). Losses at the gene ends were 0 bases for V and 8 bases for J; bases not matched to a gene: 3. CDR3 length equals 13 residues. Here the CDR3 DNA reads TGTGCCAGCAGTTACTCCGACAGGGAAGGCTACACCTTC. Amino acids: CASSYSDREGYTF.